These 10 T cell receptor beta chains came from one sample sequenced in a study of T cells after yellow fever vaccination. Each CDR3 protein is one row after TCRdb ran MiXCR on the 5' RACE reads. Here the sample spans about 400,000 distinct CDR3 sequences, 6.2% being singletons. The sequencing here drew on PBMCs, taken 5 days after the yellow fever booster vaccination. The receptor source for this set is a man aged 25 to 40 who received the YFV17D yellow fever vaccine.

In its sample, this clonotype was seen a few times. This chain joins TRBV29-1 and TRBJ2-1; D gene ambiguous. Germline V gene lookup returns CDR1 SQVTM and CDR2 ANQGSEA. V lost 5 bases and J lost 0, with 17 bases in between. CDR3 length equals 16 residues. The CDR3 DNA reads TGCAGCGTTTCCCCGCGAATAGGTAGCTCCTACAATGAGCAGTTCTTC. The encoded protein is CSVSPRIGSSYNEQFF.

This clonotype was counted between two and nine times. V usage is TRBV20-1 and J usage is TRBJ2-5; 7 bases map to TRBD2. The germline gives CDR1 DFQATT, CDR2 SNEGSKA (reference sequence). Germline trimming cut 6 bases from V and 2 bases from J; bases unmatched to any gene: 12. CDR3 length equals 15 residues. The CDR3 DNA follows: TGCAGTGCCCCCTCCTGGGTGGGAGGGCAAGAGACCCAGTACTTC. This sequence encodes CSAPSWVGGQETQYF.

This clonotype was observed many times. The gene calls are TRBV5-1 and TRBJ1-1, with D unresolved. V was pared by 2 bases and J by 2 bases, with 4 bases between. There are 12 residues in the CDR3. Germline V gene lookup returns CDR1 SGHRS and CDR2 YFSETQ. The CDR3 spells CASSFGNTEAFF. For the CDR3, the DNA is TGCGCCAGCAGCTTTGGTAACACTGAAGCTTTCTTT.

The CDR3 protein is CASSLPGPRLDTQYF. The CDR3, as DNA: TGTGCCAGCAGCTTGCCCGGGCCACGATTGGATACGCAGTATTTT. This rearrangement joins TRBV5-6 to TRBJ2-3; D remains unclear. Looked up from germline, CDR1 is SGHDT and CDR2 is YYEEEE. The CDR3 sequence is 15 residues long. Deletions cut 1 base from V and 6 bases from J, with 15 bases between.

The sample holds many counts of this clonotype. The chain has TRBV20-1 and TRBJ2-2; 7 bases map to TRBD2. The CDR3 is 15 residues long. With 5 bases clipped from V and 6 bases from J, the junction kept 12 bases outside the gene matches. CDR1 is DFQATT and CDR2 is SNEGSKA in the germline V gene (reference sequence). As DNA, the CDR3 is TGCAGTGCTCGGGTTTCTAGCGGTGCGTCCGGGGAGCTGTTTTTT. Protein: CSARVSSGASGELFF.

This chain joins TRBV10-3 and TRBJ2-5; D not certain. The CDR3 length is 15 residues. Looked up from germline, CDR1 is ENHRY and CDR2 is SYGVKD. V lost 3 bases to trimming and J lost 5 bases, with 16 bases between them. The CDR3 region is CAISETGGIWETQYF. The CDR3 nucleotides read TGTGCCATCAGTGAAACGGGTGGGATCTGGGAGACCCAGTACTTC.

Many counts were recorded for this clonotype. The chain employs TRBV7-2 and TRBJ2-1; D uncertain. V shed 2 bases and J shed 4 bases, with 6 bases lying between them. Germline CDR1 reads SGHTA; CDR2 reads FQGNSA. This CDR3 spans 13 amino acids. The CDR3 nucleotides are TGTGCCAGCAGCTTAACCCATTACAATGAGCAGTTCTTC. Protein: CASSLTHYNEQFF.

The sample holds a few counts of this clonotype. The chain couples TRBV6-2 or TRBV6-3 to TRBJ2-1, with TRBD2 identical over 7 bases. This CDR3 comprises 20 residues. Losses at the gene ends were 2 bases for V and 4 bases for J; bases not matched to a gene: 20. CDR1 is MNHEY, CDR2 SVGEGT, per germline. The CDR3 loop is CASSYLAGRASGEDYNEQFF. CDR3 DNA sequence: TGTGCCAGCAGTTACCTCGCCGGTCGGGCTAGCGGAGAAGATTACAATGAGCAGTTCTTC.

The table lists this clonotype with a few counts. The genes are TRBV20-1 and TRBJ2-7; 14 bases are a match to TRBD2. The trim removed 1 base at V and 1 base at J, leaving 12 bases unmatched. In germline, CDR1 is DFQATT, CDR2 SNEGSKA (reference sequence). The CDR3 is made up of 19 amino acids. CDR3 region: CSARGLGPGLAGGSYEQYF. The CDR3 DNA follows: TGCAGTGCTAGAGGTTTGGGTCCAGGACTAGCGGGAGGATCCTACGAGCAGTACTTC.

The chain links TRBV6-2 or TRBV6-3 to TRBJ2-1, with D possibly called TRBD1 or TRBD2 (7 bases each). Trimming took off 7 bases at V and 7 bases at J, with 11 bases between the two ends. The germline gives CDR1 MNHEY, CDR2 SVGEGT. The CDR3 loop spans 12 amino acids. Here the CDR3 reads CASTQGGNEQFF. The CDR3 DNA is TGTGCCAGCACCCAGGGGGGGAATGAGCAGTTCTTC.